This is a list of T cell receptor beta chains from one sample in a study of T cells in narcolepsy. The repertoire was sequenced with immunoSEQ multiplex PCR; TCRdb's copy has only in-frame clones and lacks some. The data hold around 30,000 clones, with over 70% observed a single time. Input material: memory (CD45RA-) CD4+ T cells from blood. The origin of the receptors is a human donor in good health. Each CDR3 is given with its conserved first and last residue. The D gene is left open where the match is weak. Only some rows state a clone size, as once, few, many or a class for expanded clones.

clone size	V gene	J gene	D gene	CDR3 protein	CDR3 DNA
.	TRBV11-3	TRBJ2-1	.	CASSLDRWGVISSYNEQFF	TGTGCCAGCAGCTTAGATCGGTGGGGGGTAATTAGCTCCTACAATGAGCAGTTCTTC
.	TRBV7-6	TRBJ1-1	TRBD1	CASSPRRQGGTEAFF	TGTGCCAGCAGCCCCCGTAGGCAGGGGGGGACTGAAGCTTTCTTT
.	TRBV6-5	TRBJ1-6	.	CASSSTENSPLHF	TGTGCCAGCAGTTCGACGGAGAATTCACCCCTCCACTTT
.	TRBV19	TRBJ1-4	TRBD1	CASSIPGTGNEKLFF	TGTGCCAGTAGCATCCCCGGGACAGGGAACGAAAAACTGTTTTTT
.	TRBV30	TRBJ1-5	.	CAWSRGDNQPQHF	TGTGCCTGGAGCAGAGGGGATAATCAGCCCCAGCATTTT
once	TRBV5-4	TRBJ2-1	.	CASSVLAGNEQFF	TGTGCCAGCAGCGTCCTCGCCGGAAATGAGCAGTTCTTC
few	TRBV7-6	TRBJ2-7	TRBD2	CASSLNEGLAYEQYF	TGTGCCAGCAGCCTAAACGAGGGACTAGCATACGAGCAGTACTTC
.	TRBV6-5	TRBJ2-7	.	CASSLLTKHEQYF	TGTGCCAGCAGCTTATTGACGAAGCACGAGCAGTACTTC
.	TRBV5-4	TRBJ2-1	TRBD2	CASSLTSGKNNEQFF	TGTGCCAGCAGCTTGACTAGCGGGAAAAACAATGAGCAGTTCTTC
.	TRBV6-4	TRBJ2-3	TRBD2	CASSMLAGWGRGTDTQYF	TGTGCCAGCAGTATGCTAGCGGGGTGGGGTAGAGGCACAGATACGCAGTATTTT
.	TRBV11-2	TRBJ2-4	.	CASSPFSGPQNIQYF	TGTGCCAGCAGCCCTTTTTCGGGGCCCCAAAACATTCAGTACTTC
once	TRBV29-1	TRBJ1-2	.	CSVDLASRYTF	TGCAGCGTTGACCTGGCGTCGCGCTACACCTTC
.	TRBV2	TRBJ1-2	TRBD1	CASKRQGGGYTF	TGTGCCAGCAAGAGACAGGGGGGTGGCTACACCTTC
.	TRBV14	TRBJ2-7	TRBD1	CASSPGQGGEQYF	TGTGCCAGCAGCCCGGGACAGGGTGGCGAGCAGTACTTC
.	TRBV15	TRBJ2-5	.	CATSNGQQGVETQYF	TGTGCCACCAGCAACGGACAGCAAGGTGTGGAGACCCAGTACTTC
.	TRBV20-1	TRBJ2-7	.	CSARANERQYF	TGCAGTGCTAGAGCGAACGAGAGACAGTACTTC
.	TRBV28	TRBJ2-3	.	CASSSGGPDTQYF	TGTGCCAGCAGTTCAGGGGGGCCAGATACGCAGTATTTT
.	TRBV11-3	TRBJ1-3	.	CASSLKGLGGNTIYF	TGTGCCAGCAGCTTAAAGGGACTTGGAGGAAACACCATATATTTT
.	TRBV29-1	TRBJ2-5	TRBD1	CSVSDRGEETQYF	TGCAGCGTTAGCGACAGGGGCGAAGAGACCCAGTACTTC
.	TRBV7-8	TRBJ2-7	.	CASSSFEGDHREQYF	TGTGCCAGCAGCTCCTTTGAAGGCGACCACAGGGAGCAGTACTTC
once	TRBV6-1	TRBJ1-2	.	CASSPLSGYNYGYTF	TGTGCCAGCAGTCCCCTATCCGGGTATAACTATGGCTACACCTTC
.	TRBV7-2	TRBJ2-1	TRBD2	CASSPGGGGKINEQFF	TGTGCCAGCAGCCCCGGGGGGGGAGGGAAGATCAATGAGCAGTTCTTC